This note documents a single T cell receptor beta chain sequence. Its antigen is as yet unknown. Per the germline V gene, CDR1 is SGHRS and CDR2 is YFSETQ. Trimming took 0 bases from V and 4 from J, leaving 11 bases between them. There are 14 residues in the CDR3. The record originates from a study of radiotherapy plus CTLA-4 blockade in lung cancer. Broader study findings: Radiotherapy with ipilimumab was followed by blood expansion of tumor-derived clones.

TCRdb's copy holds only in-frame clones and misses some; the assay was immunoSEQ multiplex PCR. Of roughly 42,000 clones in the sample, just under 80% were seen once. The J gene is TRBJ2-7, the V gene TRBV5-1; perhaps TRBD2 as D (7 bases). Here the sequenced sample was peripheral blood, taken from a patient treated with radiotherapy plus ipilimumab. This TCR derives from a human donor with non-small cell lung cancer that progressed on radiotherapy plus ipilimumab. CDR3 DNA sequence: TGCGCCAGCAGCTTGGCGGGGGGCCCATACGAGCAGTACTTC. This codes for CASSLAGGPYEQYF.